These 9 T cell receptor beta chains originate from one sample sequenced in a study of shared clonotypes between healthy human individuals. Here immunoSEQ multiplex PCR was the method, and the copy in TCRdb shows in-frame clones only, minus some. The profile covers roughly 2,500,000 clones, with 93% appearing a single time and about 0.39% taken by the ten largest. The sequenced sample consisted of naive CD4+ T cells from PBMCs. Subset defined: CD45RA+ positively selected. All receptors come from a man between 18 and 29 years old in good health. Some clones in this sample may be carry-over from other donors' samples.

This chain joins TRBV5-5 and TRBJ1-1; D gene unclear. Trimming removed 3 bases from V and 0 bases from J, with 9 bases in between. The germline CDR1 and CDR2 sequences are SGHKS and YYEKEE (reference sequence). The CDR3 is made up of 14 amino acids. The CDR3 sequence is CASSSQFMNTEAFF. The CDR3 DNA follows: TGTGCCAGCAGCTCACAGTTCATGAACACTGAAGCTTTCTTT.

The chain employs TRBV5-1 and TRBJ2-7, with 8 positions matching TRBD1. Germline V lookup: CDR1 SGHRS, CDR2 YFSETQ. The junction had 3 bases not matched to a gene; V was cut back by 4 bases and J by 3 bases. This CDR3 region has 13 residues. This chain's CDR3 is CASSGGQVYEQYF. In nucleotides, the CDR3 is TGCGCCAGCAGCGGGGGACAGGTCTACGAGCAGTACTTC. Full variable domain (outside the CDR3, taken from reference TRBV5-1 and TRBJ2-7): KAGVTQTPRYLIKTRGQQVTLSCSPISGHRSVSWYQQTPGQGLQFLFEYFSETQRNKGNFPGRFSGRQFSNSRSEMNVSTLELGDSALYLCASSGGQVYEQYFGPGTRLTVT.

This chain uses TRBV5-6 with TRBJ1-2; the D gene is possibly TRBD1 (5 bases). Germline CDR1 and CDR2: SGHDT and YYEEEE. The CDR3 totals 13 residues. The V end was cut by 1 base, the J end by 4 bases, with 8 bases between. CDR3 region: CASSLWDGYGYTF. CDR3 bases: TGTGCCAGCAGCTTGTGGGACGGCTATGGCTACACCTTC.

Details on this clone: Other DNA sequences in the same sample also yield this CDR3. This chain connects TRBV7-2 to TRBJ1-4; weak D call: TRBD1 (5 bases). CDR1 and CDR2 (germline): SGHTA, FQGNSA. The length of the CDR3 is 14 residues. Between the trimmed V and J ends, which lost 1 base and 7 bases, there was a span of 10 bases. In nucleotides, the CDR3 is TGTGCCAGCAGCTTAGGAGGGGCGGGTGAAAAACTGTTTTTT. Amino acids: CASSLGGAGEKLFF.

This CDR3 is CASSPGTSGSWNEQFF. Here the CDR3 DNA reads TGTGCCAGCTCACCAGGGACTAGCGGGAGTTGGAATGAGCAGTTCTTC. V usage is TRBV18 and J usage is TRBJ2-1; TRBD2 matches 14 bases. V dropped 2 bases and J dropped 7; count of bases not matched to a gene: 4. Germline V CDR1 and CDR2: KGHSH, LQKENI. CDR3 size: 16 residues. The full variable domain, in which reference TRBV18 and TRBJ2-1 provide the parts outside the CDR3, is NAGVMQNPRHLVRRRGQEARLRCSPMKGHSHVYWYRQLPEEGLKFMVYLQKENIIDESGMPKERFSAEFPKEGPSILRIQQVVRGDSAAYFCASSPGTSGSWNEQFFGPGTRLTVL.

The rearrangement joins TRBV28 to TRBJ1-2; possibly TRBD1 for D (5 bases). CDR3 length: 17 amino acids. Germline CDR1 reads MDHEN; CDR2 reads SYDVKM. With 5 bases removed from V and 4 bases from J, the gap between germline ends came to 23 bases. Written as DNA, the CDR3 is TGTGCCAGCAGTCCAAGCACGGGAGGGGCTCGGGCCTATGGCTACACCTTC. This codes for CASSPSTGGARAYGYTF.

V usage is TRBV12-5 and J usage is TRBJ2-3; 15 bases agree with TRBD2. Trimming removed 5 bases from V and 4 bases from J; junction bases left unmatched: 4. Germline values: CDR1 LGHNT, CDR2 FRNRAP. The CDR3 contains 16 residues. CDR3 sequence (DNA): TGTGCTAGTGGTCCGGGGACTAGCGGGAGGTCAGATACGCAGTATTTT. Translation gives CASGPGTSGRSDTQYF.

This chain uses TRBV5-6 with TRBJ2-3; D might be TRBD1 or TRBD2, each matching 5 bases. Germline-derived CDR1 and CDR2 are SGHDT and YYEEEE. CDR3 length: 16 amino acids. The V end lost 3 bases, the J end lost 3 bases, and 17 bases lay between the germline ends. CDR3 coding DNA: TGTGCCAGCAGCTCCCCCGGGGCGGCTAAGACAGATACGCAGTATTTT. Protein sequence: CASSSPGAAKTDTQYF.

V usage is TRBV5-1 and J usage is TRBJ2-1; 7 bases agree with TRBD1. CDR1 and CDR2 (germline): SGHRS, YFSETQ. There are 15 residues in the CDR3. Trimming cost V 3 bases and J 4 bases; bases outside gene matches: 7. The CDR3 region is CASSWAGTDYNEQFF. In DNA, the CDR3 is TGCGCCAGCAGCTGGGCCGGGACAGATTACAATGAGCAGTTCTTC.